This T cell receptor (beta chain) was found in a study of T cell changes during pregnancy in multiple sclerosis. This clone has a handful of counts. Within the sample, other DNA sequences also encode this same CDR3. Libraries were prepared by immunoSEQ multiplex PCR; TCRdb keeps only in-frame clonotypes and omits some of them. This sample has about 110,000 clones, with 91% found just once. The CDR3 spans 14 residues. In germline, CDR1 is MNHEY, CDR2 SMNVEV (reference sequence). Losses at the gene ends were 2 bases for V and 5 bases for J; bases not matched to a gene: 1. The sequence was collected from a female donor with multiple sclerosis, enrolled in a pregnancy study. V gene TRBV27 combines with J gene TRBJ2-5; 11 bases line up with TRBD2. The source was peripheral blood, collected before pregnancy. The CDR3 sequence is CASSLRLAGETQYF. In DNA form, the CDR3 reads TGTGCCAGCAGTTTAAGACTAGCGGGGGAGACCCAGTACTTC.